A single T cell receptor (beta chain) is shown here with its context. The data originate from a study of T cell responses to AZD1222 COVID-19 vaccine. TCRdb's copy holds only in-frame clones and misses some; the assay was immunoSEQ multiplex PCR. The sample lists 68,000 or so clones; around four fifths were seen once. Sequenced here: peripheral blood, sampled on day 0 of AZD1222 vaccination. The receptor's source is an adult in good health.

The CDR3 bases are TGTGCCATCAGTGAGGGAGACAGAGTTCCTGAGTACTTC. This encodes CAISEGDRVPEYF. This chain joins TRBV10-3 and TRBJ2-7; D perhaps matches TRBD1 (5 bases). CDR3 length: 13 residues. CDR1 is ENHRY, CDR2 SYGVKD, per germline. V gave up 2 bases and J gave up 11 bases, with 16 bases separating them.